The present TCR beta chain was sequenced within a study of T cell clones after liver transplantation. Study-level background: A pre-transplant mixed lymphocyte reaction with TCRbeta sequencing defined graft-donor-reactive clones followed in post-transplant blood. HCV positivity affected three of eight recipients; the rest lacked autoimmune or viral indications. Tolerant meant at least one year fully off immunosuppression without liver enzymes above twice normal.

This clone showed up just a few times. The sample contains more than one DNA sequence encoding this CDR3. Data came from immunoSEQ multiplex PCR; TCRdb stores just in-frame clones and leaves some out. Among roughly 100,000 clones listed, approximately 78% were seen once. The V gene end was trimmed by 3 bases and the J gene end by 2 bases; junction bases not matched to a gene: 4. The CDR3 has 15 amino acids. The germline V gene encodes CDR1 KGHSH and CDR2 LQKENI. Thawed unstimulated PBMCs were FACS-sorted by CD3, CD4 and CD8 into two populations. The V and J genes are TRBV18 and TRBJ2-7; 10 bases align to TRBD2. This sample comprised CD4+ T cells from blood, obtained before liver transplant. This TCR was sampled from a human donor who received a liver transplant. Here the CDR3 reads CASSPRTSGAYEQYF. The CDR3 nucleotides are TGTGCCAGCTCACCTCGAACTAGCGGGGCCTACGAGCAGTACTTC.